The next 29 T cell receptor beta chains were all read from a single sample in a study of Ad26.COV2.S vaccination and SARS-CoV-2 variants. Treatment here: 19 received Ad26.COV2.S at low or high dose, single or two shots; about 5 received placebo; per-sample allocation not given. Sampling was done on day 63 after the first vaccine or placebo injection. TCRdb keeps only in-frame clones here, not all; method: immunoSEQ multiplex PCR. The sample lists 400,000 to 500,000 clones; 80% to 90% were seen once. Sequencing was performed on peripheral blood, taken in a trial of Ad26.COV2.S vaccine versus placebo. Receptors were obtained from a person aged 18-60 years who received the Ad26.COV2.S COVID-19 vaccine or a placebo.

This clone appeared a single time. The chain links TRBV28 to TRBJ2-1; D is possibly TRBD2 (6 bases). The CDR3 totals 18 residues. CDR1 and CDR2 (germline): MDHEN, SYDVKM. V lost 5 bases, J lost 0 bases, and 20 bases lay in between. In DNA form, the CDR3 reads TGTGCCAGCAGTACCCCCCGCAAGCGGGTACTCTCCTACAATGAGCAGTTCTTC. Its protein product is CASSTPRKRVLSYNEQFF.

The DNA of the CDR3 is TGTGCCAGCAGCCAAGATCTAGGAGGGCCTAATGGCTACACCTTC. The encoded protein is CASSQDLGGPNGYTF. J is TRBJ1-2 and V is TRBV3-1 (or the pseudogene TRBV3-2); D unresolved. The germline CDR1 and CDR2 sequences are LGHDT and YNNKEL (reference sequence). V shed 0 bases and J shed 6 bases, with 14 bases lying between them. The CDR3 has 15 amino acids.

The chain links TRBV12-3 or TRBV12-4 to TRBJ2-2; D gene uncertain. The CDR3 has 13 residues. Trimming left V 6 bases short and J 7 bases short, with 12 bases between. CDR3: CASSYTWNGELFF. The CDR3 DNA reads TGTGCCAGCAGCTATACTTGGAACGGGGAGCTGTTTTTT.

The chain links TRBV5-5 to TRBJ1-1, with D unresolved. Germline loops: CDR1 SGHKS, CDR2 YYEKEE (reference sequence). The V and J ends lost 0 bases and 1 base respectively, with 7 bases between them. The CDR3 has 14 amino acids. The CDR3 coding sequence is TGTGCCAGCAGCTTGGGACACACGAACACTGAAGCTTTCTTT. Amino acids: CASSLGHTNTEAFF.

In its sample, this clone was seen once. The V call is TRBV15, the J call TRBJ1-1; no definite D call. Trimming took 1 base from V and 10 from J, leaving 10 bases between them. The CDR3 is 12 amino acids. Germline V gene lookup returns CDR1 LNHNV and CDR2 YYDKDF (reference sequence). For the CDR3, the DNA is TGTGCCACCAGCAGAGGCAGCCACGGAGCTTTCTTT. Its translation is CATSRGSHGAFF.

V usage is TRBV7-9 and J usage is TRBJ2-5; D call uncertain. Germline V gene data show CDR1 as SEHNR and CDR2 as FQNEAQ (reference sequence). V was trimmed by 5 bases and J by 2 bases, leaving 3 bases between them. The CDR3 is 11 amino acids. For the CDR3, the DNA is TGTGCCAGCAGCCTACAAGAGACCCAGTACTTC. Translated: CASSLQETQYF. Complete variable domain (other parts from reference TRBV7-9 and TRBJ2-5): DTGVSQNPRHKITKRGQNVTFRCDPISEHNRLYWYRQTLGQGPEFLTYFQNEAQLEKSRLLSDRFSAERPKGSFSTLEIQRTEQGDSAMYLCASSLQETQYFGPGTRLLVL.

This clone was detected only once. The genes are TRBV7-2 and TRBJ2-1; D is uncertain. This CDR3 contains 14 residues. Germline lookup yields CDR1 SGHTA and CDR2 FQGNSA. Trimming shortened V by 1 base and J by 8 bases, and 12 bases separated the two germline ends. The CDR3 DNA follows: TGTGCCAGCAGCTTAGATCGCGCCCTGCATGAGCAGTTCTTC. Translating it yields CASSLDRALHEQFF.

This chain links TRBV4-3 with TRBJ2-5; D remains ambiguous. CDR1 LGHNA and CDR2 YSLEER come from the germline V gene. V was clipped by 0 bases and J by 2 bases, with 13 bases between them. The CDR3 runs to 16 residues. The CDR3 sequence is CASSQDRAECQETQYF. In DNA, the CDR3 is TGCGCCAGCAGCCAAGATCGGGCGGAGTGTCAAGAGACCCAGTACTTC.

The V gene is TRBV7-4, the J gene TRBJ2-1, with D uncertain. CDR1 is SGHVT and CDR2 is SQSDAQ in the germline V gene. There are 12 residues in the CDR3. Trimming left V 5 bases short and J 7 bases short, with 9 bases between. The chain's CDR3 is CASSHWTNEQFF. The CDR3 DNA is TGTGCCAGCAGCCATTGGACGAATGAGCAGTTCTTC. The full variable domain, with the rest looked up from reference TRBV7-4 and TRBJ2-1, is GAGVSQSPRYKVAKRGRDVALRCDSISGHVTLYWYRQTLGQGSEVLTYSQSDAQRDKSGRPSGRFSAERPERSVSTLKIQRTEQGDSAVYLCASSHWTNEQFFGPGTRLTVL.

The chain couples TRBV29-1 to TRBJ2-3; 8 nucleotides align to TRBD1. The junction had 9 bases not matched to a gene; V was cut back by 3 bases and J by 4 bases. The germline CDR1 and CDR2 sequences are SQVTM and ANQGSEA. The CDR3 contains 15 residues. CDR3 protein: CSVDNRGLVADTQYF. In nucleotides, the CDR3 is TGCAGCGTTGACAACAGGGGGTTGGTGGCAGATACGCAGTATTTT.

The chain links TRBV6-9 to TRBJ1-6; 7 bases agree with TRBD1. Germline V CDR1 and CDR2: MNHGY, SVAAGI. The CDR3 has 17 residues. The V and J ends lost 11 bases and 6 bases, in that order; junction bases with no gene match: 19. The CDR3 DNA follows: TGTGCCTCATTCGGGAGGGAACAGGGGCCGATTAATTCACCCCTCCACTTT. Protein sequence: CASFGREQGPINSPLHF.

The J gene is TRBJ1-4, the V gene TRBV27; D gene ambiguous. Trimming stripped 6 bases from V and 0 bases from J, with 8 bases between. The CDR3 has 14 amino acids. The germline V gene has CDR1 MNHEY and CDR2 SMNVEV (reference sequence). CDR3 nucleotide sequence: TGTGCCAGCAGAGACCTTGCAACTAATGAAAAACTGTTTTTT. Residues: CASRDLATNEKLFF.

This chain connects TRBV7-2 to TRBJ1-4; perhaps TRBD1 as D (6 bases). Between the trimmed V and J ends, which lost 0 bases and 0 bases, there was a span of 17 bases. In germline, CDR1 is SGHTA, CDR2 FQGNSA. The length of the CDR3 is 19 residues. CDR3 region: CASSLALDRADATNEKLFF. The CDR3 bases are TGTGCCAGCAGCTTAGCCCTGGACAGAGCGGATGCAACTAATGAAAAACTGTTTTTT.

The CDR3 loop is CASSLGTGGGEQYV. In DNA form, the CDR3 reads TGTGCCAGCAGCTTGGGGACAGGGGGTGGAGAGCAGTACGTC. The chain employs TRBV5-4 and TRBJ2-7; 10 bases are a match to TRBD1. The CDR3 consists of 14 residues. Germline V lookup: CDR1 SGHNT, CDR2 YYREEE (reference sequence). The V segment lost 0 bases and the J segment 7 bases; nucleotides outside the gene matches: 4.

The chain carries TRBV25-1 and TRBJ1-2; TRBD1 is a possible D gene (5 bases). The CDR3 is made up of 12 amino acids. With 5 bases removed from V and 3 bases from J, the gap between germline ends came to 7 bases. CDR1 is MGHDK, CDR2 SYGVNS, per germline. The CDR3 region is CASSWGDYGYTF. CDR3 coding DNA: TGTGCCAGCAGTTGGGGGGACTATGGCTACACCTTC.

The chain has TRBV6-2 or TRBV6-3 and TRBJ2-7, with 13 positions matching TRBD2. V lost 5 bases to trimming and J lost 1 base; unmatched junction nucleotides: 2. Germline V gene sequence: CDR1 MNHEY, CDR2 SVGEGT. The CDR3 has 15 residues. CDR3: CASSRLAGGSYEQYF. CDR3 nucleotide sequence: TGTGCCAGCAGTAGACTAGCGGGGGGATCCTACGAGCAGTACTTC.

This chain joins TRBV28 and TRBJ1-2, with D perhaps TRBD1 (6 bases). Trimming stripped 8 bases from V and 5 bases from J, with 21 bases between. The CDR3 is 15 amino acids. Germline assignment: CDR1 MDHEN and CDR2 SYDVKM. CDR3 nucleotides: TGTGCCAGCGCCGAAGCGACCGCAGGGGTTTATGGCTACACCTTC. Translating gives CASAEATAGVYGYTF.

The V call is TRBV5-5, the J call TRBJ2-7; 7 bases map to TRBD1. CDR3 length: 14 amino acids. Germline V gives CDR1 SGHKS, CDR2 YYEKEE (reference sequence). Unmatched junction bases numbered 10, after V lost 4 bases and J lost 6 bases. The CDR3 reads CASSPLDRESEQYF. The CDR3 DNA follows: TGTGCCAGCAGCCCCTTAGACAGGGAATCCGAGCAGTACTTC.

The chain links TRBV10-2 to TRBJ2-5, with 7 bases that match TRBD2. The CDR3 loop spans 14 amino acids. J was trimmed by 2 bases and V by 8 bases; bases with no gene match: 8. Germline CDR1 is WSHSY and CDR2 is SAAADI. The CDR3 DNA is TGCGCCAGCGCAGTTAGCGGGTTACAAGAGACCCAGTACTTC. It is translated as CASAVSGLQETQYF.

This chain joins TRBV9 and TRBJ1-2, with 10 bases identical to TRBD1. Germline CDR1 SGDLS, CDR2 YYNGEE. The CDR3 contains 19 residues. J lost 1 base, V lost 4 bases, and 16 bases had no gene match. The CDR3 spells CASSPTQRDRGFVNYGYTF. CDR3 DNA: TGTGCCAGCAGCCCTACCCAGCGGGACAGGGGATTTGTTAACTATGGCTACACCTTC. The full variable domain, completed using reference TRBV9 and TRBJ1-2, is DSGVTQTPKHLITATGQRVTLRCSPRSGDLSVYWYQQSLDQGLQFLIQYYNGEERAKGNILERFSAQQFPDLHSELNLSSLELGDSALYFCASSPTQRDRGFVNYGYTFGSGTRLTVV.

The CDR3 DNA reads as TGCGCCAGCAGCCAGGACCCGACGTCCTACGAGCAGTACGTC. Protein sequence: CASSQDPTSYEQYV. The V call is TRBV5-1, the J call TRBJ2-7, with D unresolved. CDR1 is SGHRS and CDR2 is YFSETQ in the germline V gene. CDR3 length equals 14 residues. Trimming cost V 4 bases and J 1 base, with 12 bases left between them.

The chain couples TRBV4-2 to TRBJ1-2; TRBD1 matches at 7 bases. The V gene's germline CDR1 is LGHNA and CDR2 YNFKEQ. The length of the CDR3 is 19 residues. V lost 4 bases and J lost 8; bases outside the gene matches: 25. CDR3 loop: CASSPGGDVSSPALGGYTF. The DNA for the CDR3 is TGTGCCAGCAGCCCAGGGGGGGACGTTTCATCCCCGGCCTTAGGGGGCTACACCTTC.

V and J are TRBV28 and TRBJ2-3; tentatively, D is TRBD2 (6 bases). The germline CDR1 and CDR2 sequences are MDHEN and SYDVKM. The CDR3 runs to 14 residues. V was pared by 1 base and J by 3 bases, with 8 bases between. The CDR3 region has the DNA TGTGCCAGCAGTTTATTGGAGGGGACAGATACGCAGTATTTT. This sequence encodes CASSLLEGTDTQYF.

The gene calls are TRBV9 and TRBJ2-7, with unresolved D. CDR3 length equals 16 residues. The germline V and J ends were trimmed by 0 bases and 0 bases, with 13 bases remaining between them. Germline V lookup: CDR1 SGDLS, CDR2 YYNGEE. CDR3 nucleotides: TGTGCCAGCAGCGTAGGTTCAGAGTTCAACTCCTACGAGCAGTACTTC. Its protein is CASSVGSEFNSYEQYF.

The chain links TRBV30 to TRBJ1-2; no definite D call. CDR1 and CDR2 from the germline V gene are GTSNPN and SVGIG (reference sequence). The CDR3 length is 14 residues. V lost 5 bases and J 8 bases, leaving 21 bases between the germline ends. The CDR3 nucleotides are TGTGCCTGGGAACACGGGAGGGAGGGTGGAGGCTACACCTTC. This gives the protein CAWEHGREGGGYTF.

The genes are TRBV18 and TRBJ1-1, with D perhaps TRBD1 (5 bases). Per the germline V gene, CDR1 is KGHSH and CDR2 is LQKENI. The CDR3 runs 17 residues. With 1 base removed from V and 0 bases from J, the gap between germline ends came to 15 bases. The CDR3 is CASSPRDLEGLNTEAFF. CDR3 DNA sequence: TGTGCCAGCTCACCACGCGACCTTGAGGGGCTGAACACTGAAGCTTTCTTT.

This sequence joins TRBV29-1 and TRBJ1-2; D is perhaps TRBD1 (5 bases). The CDR3 runs to 12 residues. Germline V CDR1 and CDR2: SQVTM, ANQGSEA. Trimming took 0 bases from V and 6 from J, leaving 8 bases between them. Written as DNA, the CDR3 is TGCAGCGTTGAAGACAGGGTCCATGGCTACACCTTC. Its translation is CSVEDRVHGYTF.

DNA for the CDR3: TGTGCCAGCAGAATTGACAGAGGCTCAGTCTATGGCTACACCTTC. It yields the protein CASRIDRGSVYGYTF. V gene TRBV6-5 combines with J gene TRBJ1-2; a possible D gene is TRBD1 (5 bases). Looked up from germline, CDR1 is MNHEY and CDR2 is SVGAGI. The germline V and J ends were trimmed by 6 bases and 4 bases, with 18 bases remaining between them. The CDR3 contains 15 residues.

The V call is TRBV19, the J call TRBJ2-7; TRBD2 agrees at 13 bases. Germline CDR1 LNHDA, CDR2 SQIVND (reference sequence). The CDR3 has 13 residues. V dropped 5 bases and J dropped 7; count of bases not matched to a gene: 2. CDR3 residues: CASSPGLAGEQYV. The CDR3 coding sequence is TGTGCCAGTAGTCCGGGACTAGCGGGAGAGCAGTACGTC.